The clone carrying this TCR beta chain has just a few counts. One end of the junction varies from germline; a read error may be responsible. The sample comes from a study of neoadjuvant nivolumab and ipilimumab in lung cancer. The CDR3 contains 12 residues. Germline V gene lookup returns CDR1 SGHDT and CDR2 YYEEEE. Using immunoSEQ multiplex PCR, the repertoire was profiled, and TCRdb retains in-frame clones only, with some absent. Here the sample spans about 1,400 clones, roughly 80% being singletons. This TCR was sampled from an adult with non-small cell lung cancer. The material was tumor tissue, obtained before neoadjuvant nivolumab, alone or with ipilimumab. The chain employs TRBV5-6 and TRBJ2-1; no firm D call. Here the CDR3 DNA reads TGTGCCAGCAGCTTGTTCACTCAAGGAAGTCTCTTC. It specifies CASSLFTQGSLF.